The present T cell receptor beta chain was sequenced within a study of STAT5B mutations in CD4+ large granular lymphocyte leukemia. Across the whole study: Among healthy donors, a particular HLA allele went with more CDR3 'QG' motifs.

About this clone itself: Its target is unknown.

This was a survey-level run. Generated by immunoSEQ multiplex PCR, the TCRdb table keeps only in-frame clones and is missing some. The table has under 40,000 clones, 78% seen once; the top ten hold about 2.5%. Study outcomes and limitations: Without putative leukemic clones, patient CD4-sorted repertoires remained more clonal than healthy CD4+ repertoires. Top patient clones used TRBV06 genes more often: 8/27 versus 2/35 in controls.

The germline V gene has CDR1 ENHRY and CDR2 SYGVKD. Trimming cost V 4 bases and J 1 base, with 10 bases left between them. The CDR3 has 14 residues. What was sequenced was CD4+ T cells from blood buffy coats. The clonotype comes from a human donor in good health. The V call is TRBV10-3, the J call TRBJ1-2; a possible D gene is TRBD1 (6 bases). The CDR3 region is CAISGAGVNYGYTF. As DNA, the CDR3 is TGTGCCATCAGTGGGGCAGGGGTTAACTATGGCTACACCTTC.